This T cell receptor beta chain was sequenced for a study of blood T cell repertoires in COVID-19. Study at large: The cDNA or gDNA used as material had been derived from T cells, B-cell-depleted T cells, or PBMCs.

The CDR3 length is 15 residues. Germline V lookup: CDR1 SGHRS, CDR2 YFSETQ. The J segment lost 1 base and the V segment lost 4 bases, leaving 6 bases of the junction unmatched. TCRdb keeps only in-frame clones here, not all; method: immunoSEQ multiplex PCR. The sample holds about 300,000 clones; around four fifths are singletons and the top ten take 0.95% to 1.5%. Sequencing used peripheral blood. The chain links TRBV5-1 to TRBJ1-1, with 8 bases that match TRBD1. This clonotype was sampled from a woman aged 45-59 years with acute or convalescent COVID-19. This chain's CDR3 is CASSPWTGPNTEAFF. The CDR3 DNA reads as TGCGCCAGCAGCCCTTGGACAGGGCCGAACACTGAAGCTTTCTTT.